This T cell receptor (beta chain) was sequenced in a study of blood T cell repertoires in COVID-19. To note about this clone: Distinct nucleotide sequences in the sample also encode this CDR3.

The method was immunoSEQ multiplex PCR; TCRdb's version includes in-frame clones alone and lacks a portion of them. The sample has about 130,000 clones; 70% to 90% are singletons. With 3 bases clipped from V and 6 bases from J, the junction kept 2 bases outside the gene matches. Germline V lookup: CDR1 LNHDA, CDR2 SQIVND (reference sequence). There are 13 residues in the CDR3. Sequenced: peripheral blood. This TCR came from a woman aged 50 to 60 with acute or convalescent COVID-19. This chain uses TRBV19 with TRBJ2-1; 7 nucleotides agree with TRBD1. This chain's CDR3 is CASSIDRVNEQFF. Written as DNA, the CDR3 is TGTGCCAGTAGTATTGACAGGGTCAATGAGCAGTTCTTC.